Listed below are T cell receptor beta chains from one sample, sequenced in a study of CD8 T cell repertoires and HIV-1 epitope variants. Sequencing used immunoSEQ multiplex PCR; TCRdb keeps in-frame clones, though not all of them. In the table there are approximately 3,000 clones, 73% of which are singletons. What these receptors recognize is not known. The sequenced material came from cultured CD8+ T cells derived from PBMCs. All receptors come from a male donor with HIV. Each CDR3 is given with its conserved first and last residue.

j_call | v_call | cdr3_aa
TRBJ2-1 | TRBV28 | CASTKGTDDYNEQFF
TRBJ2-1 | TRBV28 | CASGNNEQFF
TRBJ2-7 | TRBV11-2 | CASSLGGEYYEQYF
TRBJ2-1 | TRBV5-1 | CASSLEGETYNEQFF
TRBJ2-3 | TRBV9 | CASSASGTSQTDTQYF
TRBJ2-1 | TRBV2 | CASSERGGSHNEQFF
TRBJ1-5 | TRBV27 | CASSGGLFGNQPQHF
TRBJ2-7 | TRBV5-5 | CASSSGTEQYF
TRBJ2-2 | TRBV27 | CASSSTTTSGNNTGELFF
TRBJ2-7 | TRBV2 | CASSARGSPHEQYF
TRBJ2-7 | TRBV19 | CASSIAAHPSYEQYF
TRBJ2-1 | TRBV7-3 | CASSRDSYNEQFF
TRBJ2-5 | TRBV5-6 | CASSLVQGAETQYF
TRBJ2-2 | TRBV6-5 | CASSYSPGRNTGELFF
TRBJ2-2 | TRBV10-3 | CAISESDSYTGELFF
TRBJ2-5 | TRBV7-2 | CASSFTGGEETQYF
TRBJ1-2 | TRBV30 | CAWTAPTGGLVGYTF
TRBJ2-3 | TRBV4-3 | CASSQDGGSTDTQYF
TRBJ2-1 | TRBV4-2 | CASSQEWLADYNEQFF
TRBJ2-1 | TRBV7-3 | CASSSSGGVLNEQFF
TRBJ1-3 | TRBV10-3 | CASSRRVTVSNGNTIYF
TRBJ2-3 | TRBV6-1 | CASSETSGRPDTQYF
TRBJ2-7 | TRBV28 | CASSSDSYEQYF
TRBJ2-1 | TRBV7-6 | CASSLAPPGLAAYNEQFF
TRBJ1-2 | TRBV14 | CASSTGTGVYGYTF
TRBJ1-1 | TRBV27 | CASSSRQATPTEAFF
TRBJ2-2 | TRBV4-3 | CASSSGTGHTGELFF
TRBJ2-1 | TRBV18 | CASSPSGTGGGNEQFF
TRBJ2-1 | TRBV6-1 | CASSERWLAPYNEQFF
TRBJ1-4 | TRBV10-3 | CAISESRVRDEKLFF
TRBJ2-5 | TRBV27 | CASSLSGGRETQYF
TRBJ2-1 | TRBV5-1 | CASSPTSGRASYNEQFF
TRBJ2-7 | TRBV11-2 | CASSLPGTSAYEQYF
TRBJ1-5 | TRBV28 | CASSLLGQAAQPQHF
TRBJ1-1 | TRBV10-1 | CASSESRVNTEAFF
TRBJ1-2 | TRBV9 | CASSDRAFSAYGYTF
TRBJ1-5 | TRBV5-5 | CASSDHNQPQHF
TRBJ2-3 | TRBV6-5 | CASSYRRQLGDTQYF
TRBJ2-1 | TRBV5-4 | CASSLEVGVPNEQFF
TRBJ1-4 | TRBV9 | CASSPRDSSNEKLFF
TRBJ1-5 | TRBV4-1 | CASSFSRGYGPQHF
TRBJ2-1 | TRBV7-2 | CASSLAGGGSGAYNEQFF
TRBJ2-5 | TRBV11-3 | CASSSRRGNDQETQYF
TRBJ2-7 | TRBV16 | CASSPGGDYEQYF
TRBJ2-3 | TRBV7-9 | CASSRRGSGADTQYF
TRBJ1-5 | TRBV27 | CASSLQESQPQHF
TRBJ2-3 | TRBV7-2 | CASSSVLATDTQYF
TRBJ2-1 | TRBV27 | CASSFAGNSYNEQFF
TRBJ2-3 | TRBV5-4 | CASSPPRGEADTQYF
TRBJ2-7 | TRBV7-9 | CASSLGGNYEQYF
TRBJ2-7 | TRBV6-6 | CASSSLAEGEQYF
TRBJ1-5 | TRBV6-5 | CASSTGKYNQPQHF
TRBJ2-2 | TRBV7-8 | CASSISRTGVNTGELFF
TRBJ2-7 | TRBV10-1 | CASSEKRGEQYF
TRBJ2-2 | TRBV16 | CASSQSKSRAAGELFF